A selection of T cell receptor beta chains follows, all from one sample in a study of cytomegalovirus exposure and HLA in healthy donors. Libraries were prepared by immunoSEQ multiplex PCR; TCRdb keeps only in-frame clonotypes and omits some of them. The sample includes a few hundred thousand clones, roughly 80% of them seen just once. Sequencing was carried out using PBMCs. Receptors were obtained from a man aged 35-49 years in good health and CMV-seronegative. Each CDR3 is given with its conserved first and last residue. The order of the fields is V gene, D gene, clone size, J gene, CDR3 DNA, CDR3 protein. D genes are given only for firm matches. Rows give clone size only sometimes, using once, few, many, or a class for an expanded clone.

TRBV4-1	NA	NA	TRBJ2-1	TGCGCCAGCAGCCAAGATCTTGGGAGTGAGCAGTTCTTC	CASSQDLGSEQFF
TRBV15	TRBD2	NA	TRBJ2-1	TGTGCCACCAGCAGAGAGCTAGCGGGAGGGAATGAGCAGTTCTTC	CATSRELAGGNEQFF
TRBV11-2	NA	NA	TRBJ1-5	TGTGCCAGCAGCCTTTCTGCCATAGGGGGTGATCAGCCCCAGCATTTT	CASSLSAIGGDQPQHF
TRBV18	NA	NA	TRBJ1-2	TGTGCCAGCTCCCCCCAGGGAGGCTCTAACTATGGCTACACCTTC	CASSPQGGSNYGYTF
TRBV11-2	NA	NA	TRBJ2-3	TGTGCCAGCAGCTTAGGAGGCGGGATCACAGATACGCAGTATTTT	CASSLGGGITDTQYF
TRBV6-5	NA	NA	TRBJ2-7	TGTGCCAGCAGCCCTCGCAGCGGCTCTGACGAGCAGTACTTC	CASSPRSGSDEQYF
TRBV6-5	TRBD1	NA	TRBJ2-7	TGTGCCAGCAGCCCACGCCGGGACAGTTACGAGCAGTACTTC	CASSPRRDSYEQYF
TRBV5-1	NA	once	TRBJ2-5	TGCGCCAGCACCAGAAGTGTAGGAGGGAAAGAGACCCAGTACTTC	CASTRSVGGKETQYF
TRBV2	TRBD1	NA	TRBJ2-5	TGTGCCAGCACCACCGACAGGGGGGGAGAGACCCAGTACTTC	CASTTDRGGETQYF
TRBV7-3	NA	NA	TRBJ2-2	TGTGCCAGCAGCTTATTAGGGGACACCGGGGAGCTGTTTTTT	CASSLLGDTGELFF
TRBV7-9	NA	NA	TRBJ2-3	TGTGCCAGCAGCTTAGTTAGCGGCAGCACAGATACGCAGTATTTT	CASSLVSGSTDTQYF
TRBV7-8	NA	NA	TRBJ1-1	TGTGCCAGCAGCTTACGGGGAAGGGAAAAAACTGAAGCTTTCTTT	CASSLRGREKTEAFF
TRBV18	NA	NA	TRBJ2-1	TGTGCCAGCTCCCTTAGGCCGGGAGTCAATGAGCAGTTCTTC	CASSLRPGVNEQFF
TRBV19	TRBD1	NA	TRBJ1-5	TGTGCCAGTAGTATTTTCTGGGCAGGGGGGAGCAATCAGCCCCAGCATTTT	CASSIFWAGGSNQPQHF
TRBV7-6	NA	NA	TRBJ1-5	TGTGCCAGCAGCTCAGATAGGACAGCAAATCAGCCCCAGCATTTT	CASSSDRTANQPQHF
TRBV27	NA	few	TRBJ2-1	TGTGCCAGCAGTTGGAGACCTTTCATTGACGAGCAGTTCTTC	CASSWRPFIDEQFF
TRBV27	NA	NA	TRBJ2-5	TGTGCCAGCATTAAAGGGACTACCCAGTACTTC	CASIKGTTQYF
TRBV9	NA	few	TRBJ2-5	TGTGCCAGCAGCCTTAGGGGGCAAGAGACCCAGTACTTC	CASSLRGQETQYF
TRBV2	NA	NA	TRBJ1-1	TGTGCCAGCACCGAGGACAGCTTCACTGAAGCTTTCTTT	CASTEDSFTEAFF
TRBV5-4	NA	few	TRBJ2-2	TGTGCCAGCAGCTTGCGGGATTGGGCGCTCACCGGGGAGCTGTTTTTT	CASSLRDWALTGELFF
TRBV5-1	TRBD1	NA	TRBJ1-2	TGCGCCAGCAGCTTGAACCCAGGACAGGGGGCGCGAGGCTACACCTTC	CASSLNPGQGARGYTF
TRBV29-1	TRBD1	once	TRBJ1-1	TGCAGCGTTACAGACAGGGCAAGCATGAACACTGAAGCTTTCTTT	CSVTDRASMNTEAFF
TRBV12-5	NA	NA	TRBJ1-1	TGTGCTAGTGGTTTCGGTTTGAACACTGAAGCTTTCTTT	CASGFGLNTEAFF
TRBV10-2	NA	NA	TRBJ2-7	TGCGCCAGCAGTGAGGGGAGTTCCGAGCAGTACTTC	CASSEGSSEQYF
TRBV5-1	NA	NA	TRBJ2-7	TGCGCCAGCAGCTTGTATGGAGGGACCCACGAGCAGTACTTC	CASSLYGGTHEQYF
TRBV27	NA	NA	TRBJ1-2	TGTGCCAGCAGTTTATCAGGGGGGGTCTATGGCTACACCTTC	CASSLSGGVYGYTF
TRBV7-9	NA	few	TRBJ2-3	TGTGCCAGCAGACCTGCCGGGACAACATTCACAGATACGCAGTATTTT	CASRPAGTTFTDTQYF
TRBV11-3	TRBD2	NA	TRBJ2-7	TGTGCCAGCAGCTCGTCCGGGACTAGCGGGAGGCACGAGCAGTACTTC	CASSSSGTSGRHEQYF
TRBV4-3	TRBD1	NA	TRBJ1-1	TGCGCCAGCAGCCAAGATCGGGACAGGGGGAGGGAGAATTTCTTT	CASSQDRDRGRENFF
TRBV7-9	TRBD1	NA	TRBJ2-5	TGTGCCAGCAGCATTACAGGGGTGGTGAAGACCCAGTACTTC	CASSITGVVKTQYF
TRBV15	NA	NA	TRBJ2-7	TGTGCCACCAGCAGAGGGAGGGGGCAAAGCTACGAGCAGTACTTC	CATSRGRGQSYEQYF
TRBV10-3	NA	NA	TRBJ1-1	TGTGCCATCAGCCCAGGTCGGGAGAACACTGAAGCTTTCTTT	CAISPGRENTEAFF
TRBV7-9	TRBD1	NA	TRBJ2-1	TGTGCCAGCAGCTTAGTACAGGGGGCTTGGAATGAGCAGTTCTTC	CASSLVQGAWNEQFF
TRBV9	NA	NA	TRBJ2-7	TGTGCCAGCAGCGTAGAACAGTTGGGCGAGCAGTACTTC	CASSVEQLGEQYF
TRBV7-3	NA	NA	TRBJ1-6	TGTGCCAGCAGCTTAAAAGGGGTTGGGGATTCACCCCTCCACTTT	CASSLKGVGDSPLHF
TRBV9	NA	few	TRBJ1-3	TGTGCCAGCTCAGGGGATGGAAACACCATATATTTT	CASSGDGNTIYF
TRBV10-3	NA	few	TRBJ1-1	TGTGCCATCAGTGAGAGCGATGAAGCTTTCTTT	CAISESDEAFF
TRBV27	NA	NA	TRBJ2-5	TGTGCCAGCAGCTCACGAAACAGGGGAGGTGAGACCCAGTACTTC	CASSSRNRGGETQYF
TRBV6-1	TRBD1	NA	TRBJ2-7	TGTGCCAGCAGATTACGGACAGGGATTTACTACGAGCAGTACTTC	CASRLRTGIYYEQYF
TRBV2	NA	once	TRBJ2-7	TGTGCCAGCAGTGAACGCAGGGTGGGCTACGAGCAGTACTTC	CASSERRVGYEQYF
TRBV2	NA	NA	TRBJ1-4	TGTGCCAGCAGCCCGAATGAAAAACTGTTTTTT	CASSPNEKLFF
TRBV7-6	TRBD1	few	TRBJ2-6	TGTGCCAGCAGCTCTCCGGGACAGGGGGCCTCTGGGGCCAACGTCCTGACTTTC	CASSSPGQGASGANVLTF
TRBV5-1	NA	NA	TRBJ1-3	TGCGCCAGCAGTTCGACTCCTGGAAACACCATATATTTT	CASSSTPGNTIYF
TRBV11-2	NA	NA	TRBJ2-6	TGTGCCAGCAGCTTAGATTCCAGACAATTCTCTGGGGCCAACGTCCTGACTTTC	CASSLDSRQFSGANVLTF
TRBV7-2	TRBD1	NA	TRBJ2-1	TGTGCCAGCAGCCCGAAGGGGACAGGGGCCTACAATGAGCAGTTCTTC	CASSPKGTGAYNEQFF
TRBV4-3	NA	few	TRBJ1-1	TGCGCCAGCAGCCAGAGTCGAGTGAACACTGAAGCTTTCTTT	CASSQSRVNTEAFF
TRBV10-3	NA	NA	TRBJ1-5	TGTGCCATCAGTGACCCGACAGAAGATAGCAATCAGCCCCAGCATTTT	CAISDPTEDSNQPQHF
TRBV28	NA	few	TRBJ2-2	TGTGCCAGCACCCAGGGGAACACCGGGGAGCTGTTTTTT	CASTQGNTGELFF
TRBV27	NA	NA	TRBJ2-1	TGTGCCAGCAGTAACAGATACAATGAGCAGTTCTTC	CASSNRYNEQFF
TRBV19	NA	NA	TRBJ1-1	TGTGCCAGTAGTATAGGGGGCAGGACCACTGAAGCTTTCTTT	CASSIGGRTTEAFF
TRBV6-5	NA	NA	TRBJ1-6	TGTGCCAGCAGCCAGGGATCAGGTTCACCCCTCCACTTT	CASSQGSGSPLHF
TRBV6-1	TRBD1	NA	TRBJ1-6	TGTGCCAGCAGGGGACAGGTAAGCAATTCACCCCTCCACTTT	CASRGQVSNSPLHF
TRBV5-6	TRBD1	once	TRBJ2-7	TGTGCCAGCAGCCTACCGGGACAGGGTTACAACGAGCAGTACTTC	CASSLPGQGYNEQYF
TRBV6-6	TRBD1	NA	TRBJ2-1	TGTGCCAGCAGCTCAAGGACAGGGAGGAATGAGCAGTTCTTC	CASSSRTGRNEQFF
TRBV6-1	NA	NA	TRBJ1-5	TGTGCCAGCACTTCGTGGGAGAGGCCCCAGCATTTT	CASTSWERPQHF
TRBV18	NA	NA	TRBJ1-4	TGTGCCAGCTCATCCCGCCGCGTGAGCACCGCAACTAATGAAAAACTGTTTTTT	CASSSRRVSTATNEKLFF
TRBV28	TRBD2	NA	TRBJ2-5	TGTGCCAGCAGTTGGCGGGAGGGAGGCCAAGAGACCCAGTACTTC	CASSWREGGQETQYF
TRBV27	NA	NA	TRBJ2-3	TGTGCCAGCAGTTCCTCCGTAGGACAGAGTTTCACAGATACGCAGTATTTT	CASSSSVGQSFTDTQYF
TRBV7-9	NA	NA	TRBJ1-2	TGTGCCAGCAGCTTCGACAGTAACTATGGCTACACCTTC	CASSFDSNYGYTF